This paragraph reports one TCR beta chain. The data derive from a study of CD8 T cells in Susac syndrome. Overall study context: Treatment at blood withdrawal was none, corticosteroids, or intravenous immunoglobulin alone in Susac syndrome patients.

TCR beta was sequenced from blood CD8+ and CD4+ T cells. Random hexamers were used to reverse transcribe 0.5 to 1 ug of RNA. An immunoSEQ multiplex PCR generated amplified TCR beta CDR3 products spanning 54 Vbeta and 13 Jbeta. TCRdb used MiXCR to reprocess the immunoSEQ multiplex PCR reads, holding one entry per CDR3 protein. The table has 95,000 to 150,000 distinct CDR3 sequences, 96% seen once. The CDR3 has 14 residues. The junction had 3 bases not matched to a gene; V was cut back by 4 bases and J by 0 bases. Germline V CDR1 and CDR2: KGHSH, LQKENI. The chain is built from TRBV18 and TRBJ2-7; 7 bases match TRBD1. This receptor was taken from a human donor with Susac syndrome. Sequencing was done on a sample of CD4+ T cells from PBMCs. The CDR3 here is CASSLDRRSYEQYF. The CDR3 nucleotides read TGTGCCAGCTCACTGGACAGGCGCTCCTACGAGCAGTACTTC.